This TCR beta chain was retrieved from a study of early T cells in non-severe SARS-CoV-2 infection. Study in general: Chains were unpaired, as sequencing was done on bulk RNA from unsorted whole blood.

This CDR3 is 17 amino acids long. Trimming pared 6 bases from V and 0 bases from J, leaving 15 bases between. Germline assignment: CDR1 MGHDK and CDR2 SYGVNS. TCRdb analysed the 5' RACE reads with MiXCR anew, one entry per CDR3 protein. The table shows around 60,000 distinct CDR3 sequences, with approximately 10% occurring only once. The TCR sequence derives from an adult who was a healthcare worker with PCR-confirmed SARS-CoV-2 infection or an uninfected control (not recorded which). The chain recombines TRBV25-1 with TRBJ1-6; D uncertain. This sample comprised whole blood, obtained at baseline. The CDR3 nucleotides are TGTGCCAGCAGGACCACAGTTCCCAGCTCCTATAATTCACCCCTCCACTTT. Protein product: CASRTTVPSSYNSPLHF.